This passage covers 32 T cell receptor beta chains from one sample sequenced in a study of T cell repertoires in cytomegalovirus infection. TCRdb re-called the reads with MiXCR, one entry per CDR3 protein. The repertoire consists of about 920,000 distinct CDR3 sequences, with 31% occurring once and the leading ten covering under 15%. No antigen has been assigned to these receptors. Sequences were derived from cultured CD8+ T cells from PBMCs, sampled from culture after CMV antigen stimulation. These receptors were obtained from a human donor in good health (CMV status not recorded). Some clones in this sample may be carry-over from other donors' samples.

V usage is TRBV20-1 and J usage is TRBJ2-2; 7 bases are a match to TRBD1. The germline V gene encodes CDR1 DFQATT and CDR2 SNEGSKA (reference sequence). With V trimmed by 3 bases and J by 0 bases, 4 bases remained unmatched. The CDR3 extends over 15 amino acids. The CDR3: CSARGDRANTGELFF. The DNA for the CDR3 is TGCAGTGCTAGGGGGGACAGAGCGAACACCGGGGAGCTGTTTTTT.

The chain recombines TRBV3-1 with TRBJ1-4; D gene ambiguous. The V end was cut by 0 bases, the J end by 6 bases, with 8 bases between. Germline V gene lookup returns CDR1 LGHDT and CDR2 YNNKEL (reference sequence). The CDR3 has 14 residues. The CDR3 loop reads CASSQEQSYEKLFF. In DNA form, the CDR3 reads TGTGCCAGCAGCCAAGAACAGTCGTATGAAAAACTGTTTTTT.

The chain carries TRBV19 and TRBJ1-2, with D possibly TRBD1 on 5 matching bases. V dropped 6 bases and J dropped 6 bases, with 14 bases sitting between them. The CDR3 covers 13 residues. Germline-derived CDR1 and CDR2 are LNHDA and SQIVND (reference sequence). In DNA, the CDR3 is TGTGCCAGTAGCAACCGGGACTTAAATGGCTACACCTTC. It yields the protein CASSNRDLNGYTF.

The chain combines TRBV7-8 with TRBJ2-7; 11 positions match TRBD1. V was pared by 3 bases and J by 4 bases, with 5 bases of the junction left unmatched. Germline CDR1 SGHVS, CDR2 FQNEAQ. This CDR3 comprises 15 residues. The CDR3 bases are TGTGCCAGCAGCTTCGGACAGGGGGCAGGTTACGAGCAGTACGTC. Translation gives CASSFGQGAGYEQYV.

The CDR3 is CASSGEMNTEAFF. The CDR3 nucleotides read TGTGCCAGCAGTGGGGAGATGAACACTGAAGCTTTCTTT. The J gene is TRBJ1-1, the V gene TRBV12-3 or TRBV12-4, with D unresolved. The CDR3 loop spans 13 amino acids. Trimming stripped 5 bases from V and 0 bases from J, with 7 bases between.

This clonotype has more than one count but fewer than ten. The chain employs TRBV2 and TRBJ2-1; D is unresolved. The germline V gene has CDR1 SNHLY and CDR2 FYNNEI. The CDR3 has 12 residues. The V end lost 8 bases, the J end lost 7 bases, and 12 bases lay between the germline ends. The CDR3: CASFRPENEQFF. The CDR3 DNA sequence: TGTGCCAGCTTTAGACCGGAGAATGAGCAGTTCTTC.

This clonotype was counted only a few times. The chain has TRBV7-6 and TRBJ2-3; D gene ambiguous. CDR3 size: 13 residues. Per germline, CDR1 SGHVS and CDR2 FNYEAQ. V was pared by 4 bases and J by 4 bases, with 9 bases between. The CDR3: CASSSRLSDTQYF. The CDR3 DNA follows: TGTGCCAGCAGCTCCCGACTGTCAGATACGCAGTATTTT.

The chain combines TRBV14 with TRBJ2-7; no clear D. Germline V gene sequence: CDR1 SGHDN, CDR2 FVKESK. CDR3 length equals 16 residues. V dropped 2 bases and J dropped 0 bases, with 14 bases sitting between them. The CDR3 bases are TGTGCCAGCAGCCAATCACTCGAACAGAGCTCCTACGAGCAGTACGTC. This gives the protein CASSQSLEQSSYEQYV.

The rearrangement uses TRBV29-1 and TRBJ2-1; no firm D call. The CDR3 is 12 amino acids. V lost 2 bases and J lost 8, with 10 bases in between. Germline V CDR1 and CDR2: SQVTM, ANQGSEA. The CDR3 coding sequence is TGCAGCGTTGAAAAAGGCATATATGAGCAGTTCTTC. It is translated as CSVEKGIYEQFF.

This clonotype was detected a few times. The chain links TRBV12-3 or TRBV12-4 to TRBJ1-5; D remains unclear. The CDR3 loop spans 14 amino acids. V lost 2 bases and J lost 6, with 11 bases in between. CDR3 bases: TGTGCCAGCAGTTTAACACAGCTTAGTCAGCCCCAGCATTTT. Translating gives CASSLTQLSQPQHF.

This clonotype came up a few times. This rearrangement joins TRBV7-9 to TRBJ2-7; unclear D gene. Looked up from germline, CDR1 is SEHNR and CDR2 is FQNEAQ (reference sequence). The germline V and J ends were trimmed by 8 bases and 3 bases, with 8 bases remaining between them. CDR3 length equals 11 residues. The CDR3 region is CASGSNYEQYF. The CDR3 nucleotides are TGTGCCAGCGGGTCCAACTACGAGCAGTACTTC.

CDR3 amino acids: CASSPPLAGDNEQFF. CDR3 nucleotides: TGTGCCAGCAGCCCCCCACTAGCGGGGGACAATGAGCAGTTCTTC. V and J are TRBV7-9 and TRBJ2-1; 11 bases match TRBD2. V lost 5 bases to trimming and J lost 5 bases; unmatched junction nucleotides: 5. Per germline, CDR1 SEHNR and CDR2 FQNEAQ (reference sequence). The CDR3 is 15 residues long.

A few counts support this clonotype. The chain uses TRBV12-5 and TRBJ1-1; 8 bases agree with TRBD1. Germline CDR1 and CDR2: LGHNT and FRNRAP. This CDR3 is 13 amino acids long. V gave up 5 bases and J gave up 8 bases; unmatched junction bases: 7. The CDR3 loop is CASGPGQAMEAFF. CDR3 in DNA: TGTGCTAGTGGTCCGGGACAGGCTATGGAAGCTTTCTTT.

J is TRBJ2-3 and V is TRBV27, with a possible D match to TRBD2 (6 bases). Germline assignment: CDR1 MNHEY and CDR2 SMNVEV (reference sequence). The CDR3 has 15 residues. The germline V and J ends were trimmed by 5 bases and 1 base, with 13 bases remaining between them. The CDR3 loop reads CASSPGTFRTDTQYF. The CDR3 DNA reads TGTGCCAGCAGTCCGGGGACTTTCCGCACAGATACGCAGTATTTT.

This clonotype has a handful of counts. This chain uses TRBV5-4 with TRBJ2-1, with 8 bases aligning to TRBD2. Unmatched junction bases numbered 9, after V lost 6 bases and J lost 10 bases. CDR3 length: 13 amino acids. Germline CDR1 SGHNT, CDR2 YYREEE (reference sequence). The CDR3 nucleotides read TGTGCCAGCAACCTCGGGGGGGCAAGAGAGCAGTTCTTC. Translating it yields CASNLGGAREQFF.

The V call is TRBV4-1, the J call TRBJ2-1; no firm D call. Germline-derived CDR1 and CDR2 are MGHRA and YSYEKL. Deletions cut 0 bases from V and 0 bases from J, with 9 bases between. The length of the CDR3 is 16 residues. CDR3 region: CASSQETLASYNEQFF. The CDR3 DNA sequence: TGCGCCAGCAGCCAAGAAACCTTAGCCTCCTACAATGAGCAGTTCTTC.

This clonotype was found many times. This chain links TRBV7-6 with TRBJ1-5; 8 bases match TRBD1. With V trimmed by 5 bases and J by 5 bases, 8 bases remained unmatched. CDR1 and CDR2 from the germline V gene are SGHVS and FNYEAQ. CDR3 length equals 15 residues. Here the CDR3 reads CASSRRTGMDQPQHF. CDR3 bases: TGTGCCAGCAGCCGACGGACAGGGATGGATCAGCCCCAGCATTTT.

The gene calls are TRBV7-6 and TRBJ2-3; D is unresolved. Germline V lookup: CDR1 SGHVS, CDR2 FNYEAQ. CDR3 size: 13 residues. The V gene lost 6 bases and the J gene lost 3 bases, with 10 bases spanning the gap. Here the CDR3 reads CASRLQGTDTQYF. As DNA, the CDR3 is TGTGCCAGCAGGCTTCAAGGGACAGATACGCAGTATTTT.

The CDR3 protein is CASSFVGPSGEKLFF. The CDR3 bases are TGTGCCAGCAGCTTCGTTGGTCCTTCGGGTGAAAAACTGTTTTTT. This chain uses TRBV7-6 with TRBJ1-4; D is unclear. From germline, CDR1 is SGHVS and CDR2 FNYEAQ. Trimming left V 3 bases short and J 7 bases short, with 15 bases between. The CDR3 loop spans 15 amino acids.

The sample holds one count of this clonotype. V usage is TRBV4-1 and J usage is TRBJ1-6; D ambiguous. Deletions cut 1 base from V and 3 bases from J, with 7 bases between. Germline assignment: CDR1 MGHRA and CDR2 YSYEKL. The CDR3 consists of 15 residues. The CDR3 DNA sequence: TGCGCCAGCAGCCAAGGGGAACTCTATAATTCACCCCTCCACTTT. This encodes CASSQGELYNSPLHF.

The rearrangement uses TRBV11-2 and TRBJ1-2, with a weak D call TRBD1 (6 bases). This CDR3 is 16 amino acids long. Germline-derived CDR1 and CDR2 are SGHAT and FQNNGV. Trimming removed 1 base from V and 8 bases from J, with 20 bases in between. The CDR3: CASSLGSGGGPGGYTF. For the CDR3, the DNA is TGTGCCAGCAGCTTAGGGTCCGGGGGCGGCCCGGGAGGCTACACCTTC. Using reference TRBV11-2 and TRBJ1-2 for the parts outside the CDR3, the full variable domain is EAGVAQSPRYKIIEKRQSVAFWCNPISGHATLYWYQQILGQGPKLLIQFQNNGVVDDSQLPKDRFSAERLKGVDSTLKIQPAKLEDSAVYLCASSLGSGGGPGGYTFGSGTRLTVV.

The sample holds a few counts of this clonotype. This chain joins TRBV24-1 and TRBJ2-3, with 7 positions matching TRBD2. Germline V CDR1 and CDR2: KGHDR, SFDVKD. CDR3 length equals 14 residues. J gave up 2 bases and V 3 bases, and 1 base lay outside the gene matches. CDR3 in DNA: TGTGCCACCAGTGATGGGACTATCACAGATACGCAGTATTTT. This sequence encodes CATSDGTITDTQYF.

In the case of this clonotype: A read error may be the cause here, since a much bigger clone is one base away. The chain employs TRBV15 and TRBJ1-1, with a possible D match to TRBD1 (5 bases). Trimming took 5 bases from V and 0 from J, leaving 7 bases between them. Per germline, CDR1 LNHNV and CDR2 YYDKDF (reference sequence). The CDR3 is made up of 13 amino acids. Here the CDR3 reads CATSRGMNTEAFF. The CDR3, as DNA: TGTGCCACCAGCCGGGGGATGAACACTGAAGCTTTCTTT.

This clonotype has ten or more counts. The CDR3 DNA reads TGTGCCAGCAGCTCCCTCCAGGGGTTGCACACTGAAGCTTTCTTT. It encodes CASSSLQGLHTEAFF. The chain joins TRBV7-6 to TRBJ1-1, with D perhaps matching TRBD1 (6 bases). Trimming took 4 bases from V and 3 from J, leaving 15 bases between them. Germline CDR1 reads SGHVS; CDR2 reads FNYEAQ. There are 15 residues in the CDR3.

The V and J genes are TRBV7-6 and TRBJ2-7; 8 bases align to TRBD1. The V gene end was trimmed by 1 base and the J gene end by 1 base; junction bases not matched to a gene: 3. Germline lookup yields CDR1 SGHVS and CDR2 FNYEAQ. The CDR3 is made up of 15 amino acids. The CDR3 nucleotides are TGTGCCAGCAGCTTAGAACAGGGGGGATCCTACGAGCAGTACGTC. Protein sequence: CASSLEQGGSYEQYV.

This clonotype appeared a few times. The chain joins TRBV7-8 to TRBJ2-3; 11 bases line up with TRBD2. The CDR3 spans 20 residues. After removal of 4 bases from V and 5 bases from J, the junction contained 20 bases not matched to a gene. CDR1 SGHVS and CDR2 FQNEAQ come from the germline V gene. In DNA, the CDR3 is TGTGCCAGCAGCTCCGCCCTAAAGTTTAGCGGGGGGGCTGGGAGAGATACGCAGTATTTT. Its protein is CASSSALKFSGGAGRDTQYF.

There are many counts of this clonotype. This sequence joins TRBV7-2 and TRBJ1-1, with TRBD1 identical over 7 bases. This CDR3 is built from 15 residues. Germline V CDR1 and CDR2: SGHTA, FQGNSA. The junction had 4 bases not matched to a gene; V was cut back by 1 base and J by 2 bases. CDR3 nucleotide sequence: TGTGCCAGCAGCTTAGGCCGGGACAGAAACACTGAAGCTTTCTTT. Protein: CASSLGRDRNTEAFF.

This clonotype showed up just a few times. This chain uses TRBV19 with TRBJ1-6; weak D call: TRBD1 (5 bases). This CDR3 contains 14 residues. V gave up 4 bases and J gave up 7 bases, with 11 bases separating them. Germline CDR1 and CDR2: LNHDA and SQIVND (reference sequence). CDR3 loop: CASSNDSPNSPLHF. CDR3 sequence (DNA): TGTGCCAGTAGTAACGACAGCCCAAATTCACCCCTCCACTTT.

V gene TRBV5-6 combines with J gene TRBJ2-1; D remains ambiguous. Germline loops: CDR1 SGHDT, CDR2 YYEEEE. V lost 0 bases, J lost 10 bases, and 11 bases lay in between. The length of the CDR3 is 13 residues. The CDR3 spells CASSLGTVWEQFF. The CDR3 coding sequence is TGTGCCAGCAGCTTGGGGACGGTTTGGGAGCAGTTCTTC.

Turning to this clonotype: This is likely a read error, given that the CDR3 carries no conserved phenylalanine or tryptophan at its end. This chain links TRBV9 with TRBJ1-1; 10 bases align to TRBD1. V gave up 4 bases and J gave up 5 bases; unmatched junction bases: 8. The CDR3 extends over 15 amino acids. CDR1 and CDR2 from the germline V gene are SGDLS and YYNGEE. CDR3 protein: CASSYGQGGGTEAFL. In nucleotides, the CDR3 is TGTGCCAGCAGCTATGGACAGGGGGGGGGGACTGAAGCTTTCCTT.

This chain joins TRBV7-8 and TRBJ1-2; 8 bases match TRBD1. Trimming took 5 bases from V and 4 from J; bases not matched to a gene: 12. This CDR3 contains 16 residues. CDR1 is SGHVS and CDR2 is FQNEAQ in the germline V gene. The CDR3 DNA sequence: TGTGCCAGCAGCCCCAACCGGGACAGGAGGCCCTATGGCTACACCTTC. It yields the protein CASSPNRDRRPYGYTF.

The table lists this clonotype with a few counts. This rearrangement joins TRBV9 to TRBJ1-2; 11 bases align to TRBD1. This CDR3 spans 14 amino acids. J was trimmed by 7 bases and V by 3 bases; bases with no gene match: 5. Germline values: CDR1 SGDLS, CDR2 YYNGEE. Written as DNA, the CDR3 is TGTGCCAGCAGCGCTGGGACAGGGGGTCTTGGCTACACCTTC. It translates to CASSAGTGGLGYTF.